These 10 T cell receptor beta chains share one sample of origin, sequenced in a study of blood T cell repertoires in COVID-19. The protocol was immunoSEQ multiplex PCR, while the TCRdb copy is restricted to in-frame clones and leaves out a portion. In the table there are 100,000 to 150,000 clones, 80% to 90% of which are singletons. The specimen sequenced was peripheral blood. These receptors were taken from a man between 60 and 75 years old with COVID-19, enrolled during active disease.

The chain is built from TRBV14 and TRBJ2-5; D is unresolved. Germline CDR1 is SGHDN and CDR2 is FVKESK. The germline V and J ends were trimmed by 4 bases and 5 bases, with 5 bases remaining between them. The CDR3 length is 11 residues. The CDR3 here is CASSRAETQYF. The DNA for the CDR3 is TGTGCCAGCAGCCGGGCGGAGACCCAGTACTTC. Combining the CDR3 with reference TRBV14 and TRBJ2-5 gives the whole variable domain EAGVTQFPSHSVIEKGQTVTLRCDPISGHDNLYWYRRVMGKEIKFLLHFVKESKQDESGMPNNRFLAERTGGTYSTLKVQPAELEDSGVYFCASSRAETQYFGPGTRLLVL.

This clone turned up a few times. The V gene is TRBV5-4, the J gene TRBJ2-2; D may be TRBD2 (7 bases). V lost 0 bases and J 1 base, leaving 13 bases between the germline ends. This CDR3 comprises 17 residues. The germline CDR1 and CDR2 sequences are SGHNT and YYREEE (reference sequence). CDR3 loop: CASSLELGGRNTGELFF. In DNA form, the CDR3 reads TGTGCCAGCAGCTTGGAATTGGGGGGGCGGAACACCGGGGAGCTGTTTTTT.

As to this clone: The same CDR3 arises from other DNA sequences in this sample as well. The chain recombines TRBV30 with TRBJ2-7; D might be TRBD2 (5 bases). The germline CDR1 and CDR2 sequences are GTSNPN and SVGIG (reference sequence). This CDR3 region has 15 residues. V lost 0 bases and J 0 bases, leaving 12 bases between the germline ends. The CDR3 spells CAWSVRGLSSYEQYF. The CDR3, as DNA: TGTGCCTGGAGTGTACGAGGGCTAAGCTCCTACGAGCAGTACTTC.

This clone was counted a few times. V usage is TRBV5-4 and J usage is TRBJ1-2, with 10 positions matching TRBD1. CDR1 SGHNT and CDR2 YYREEE come from the germline V gene (reference sequence). The CDR3 has 16 amino acids. With 0 bases clipped from V and 4 bases from J, the junction kept 6 bases outside the gene matches. The CDR3 DNA follows: TGTGCCAGCAGCTTGGCCCGACAGGGGGCATTCTATGGCTACACCTTC. Translating gives CASSLARQGAFYGYTF.

The table lists this clone with a count of one. V gene TRBV7-2 combines with J gene TRBJ2-7, with TRBD1 as a possible D gene (5 bases). V lost 4 bases, J lost 2 bases, and 12 bases lay in between. CDR1 SGHTA and CDR2 FQGNSA come from the germline V gene. This CDR3 has 14 residues. The CDR3 sequence: CASSSRTLTYEQYF. Here the CDR3 DNA reads TGTGCCAGCAGCTCAAGGACATTAACCTACGAGCAGTACTTC.

V gene TRBV7-9 combines with J gene TRBJ1-4; TRBD1 agrees at 10 bases. The CDR3 has 17 amino acids. CDR1 is SEHNR and CDR2 is FQNEAQ in the germline V gene (reference sequence). V dropped 1 base and J dropped 8; count of bases not matched to a gene: 10. This chain's CDR3 is CASSLGDRGRSGEKLFF. CDR3 in DNA: TGTGCCAGCAGCTTAGGAGACAGGGGGCGTTCGGGAGAAAAACTGTTTTTT. The full variable domain, completed using reference TRBV7-9 and TRBJ1-4, is DTGVSQNPRHKITKRGQNVTFRCDPISEHNRLYWYRQTLGQGPEFLTYFQNEAQLEKSRLLSDRFSAERPKGSFSTLEIQRTEQGDSAMYLCASSLGDRGRSGEKLFFGSGTQLSVL.

The chain recombines TRBV3-1 (or the pseudogene TRBV3-2) with TRBJ2-3; the match to TRBD2 covers 8 bases. CDR3 length: 16 residues. Looked up from germline, CDR1 is LGHDT and CDR2 is YNNKEL (reference sequence). Trimming at V came to 0 bases and at J to 9 bases, leaving 11 bases not matched to a gene. CDR3 in DNA: TGTGCCAGCAGCCAAGACGGACTAGCAGGGCCCCTAACGCAGTATTTT. Residues: CASSQDGLAGPLTQYF.

This clone was counted a single time. This chain uses TRBV15 with TRBJ1-5; 9 positions match TRBD1. Trimming removed 0 bases from V and 6 bases from J; junction bases left unmatched: 3. This CDR3 has 15 residues. The germline CDR1 and CDR2 sequences are LNHNV and YYDKDF (reference sequence). CDR3 nucleotide sequence: TGTGCCACCAGCAGAGATGGGGGACAGGGTCAGCCCCAGCATTTT. It translates to CATSRDGGQGQPQHF.

The genes are TRBV28 and TRBJ1-2; tentative D call: TRBD1 (5 bases). CDR3 length: 15 amino acids. The germline V and J ends were trimmed by 5 bases and 8 bases, with 21 bases remaining between them. Per the germline V gene, CDR1 is MDHEN and CDR2 is SYDVKM. This chain's CDR3 is CASSPPGEGFGGYTF. The CDR3, as DNA: TGTGCCAGCAGTCCCCCGGGAGAGGGGTTCGGCGGCTACACCTTC.

The J gene is TRBJ2-3, the V gene TRBV10-2; D is possibly TRBD1 (8 bases). The length of the CDR3 is 16 residues. Germline V CDR1 and CDR2: WSHSY, SAAADI. The germline V and J ends were trimmed by 5 bases and 0 bases, with 15 bases remaining between them. CDR3: CASSQTGGASTDTQYF. Written as DNA, the CDR3 is TGCGCCAGCAGTCAAACAGGGGGGGCTAGCACAGATACGCAGTATTTT.